The present T cell receptor beta chain was sequenced within a study of cytomegalovirus exposure and HLA in healthy donors. Looked up from germline, CDR1 is SQVTM and CDR2 is ANQGSEA. V gave up 3 bases and J gave up 0 bases, with 12 bases separating them. The CDR3 runs 15 residues. The PCR was carried out with 60 Vbeta primers and 13 Jbeta primers. Method: immunoSEQ multiplex PCR; TCRdb's copy keeps in-frame clones and lacks some. The sample consists of about 21,000 clones, around 73% of them appearing once. As for this clone: Antigen: not known.

Study findings and constraints: Presence/absence analyses assumed roughly uniform sequencing depth across donors.

J is TRBJ2-1 and V is TRBV29-1; TRBD2 is a possible D gene (5 bases). The TCR originated in a man aged 55 to 70 in good health and CMV-seronegative. Specimen: PBMCs. The CDR3 sequence: CSVELAGYSYNEQFF. CDR3 nucleotides: TGCAGCGTTGAGCTGGCGGGCTACTCCTACAATGAGCAGTTCTTC.